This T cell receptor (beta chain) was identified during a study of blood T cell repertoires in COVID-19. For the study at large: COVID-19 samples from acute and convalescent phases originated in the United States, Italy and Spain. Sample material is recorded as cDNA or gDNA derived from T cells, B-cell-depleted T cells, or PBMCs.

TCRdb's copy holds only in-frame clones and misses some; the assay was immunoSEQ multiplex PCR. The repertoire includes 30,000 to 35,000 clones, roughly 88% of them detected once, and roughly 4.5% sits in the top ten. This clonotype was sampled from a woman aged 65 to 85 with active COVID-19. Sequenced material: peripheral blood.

The CDR3 DNA reads as TGTGCCAGCAGCCCCATAGCTAGACCCCTTAGCACAGATACGCAGTATTTT. It yields the protein CASSPIARPLSTDTQYF. The chain is built from TRBV7-6 and TRBJ2-3; D ambiguous. V was pared by 5 bases and J by 0 bases, with 18 bases between. Germline V gives CDR1 SGHVS, CDR2 FNYEAQ. The CDR3 covers 17 residues.